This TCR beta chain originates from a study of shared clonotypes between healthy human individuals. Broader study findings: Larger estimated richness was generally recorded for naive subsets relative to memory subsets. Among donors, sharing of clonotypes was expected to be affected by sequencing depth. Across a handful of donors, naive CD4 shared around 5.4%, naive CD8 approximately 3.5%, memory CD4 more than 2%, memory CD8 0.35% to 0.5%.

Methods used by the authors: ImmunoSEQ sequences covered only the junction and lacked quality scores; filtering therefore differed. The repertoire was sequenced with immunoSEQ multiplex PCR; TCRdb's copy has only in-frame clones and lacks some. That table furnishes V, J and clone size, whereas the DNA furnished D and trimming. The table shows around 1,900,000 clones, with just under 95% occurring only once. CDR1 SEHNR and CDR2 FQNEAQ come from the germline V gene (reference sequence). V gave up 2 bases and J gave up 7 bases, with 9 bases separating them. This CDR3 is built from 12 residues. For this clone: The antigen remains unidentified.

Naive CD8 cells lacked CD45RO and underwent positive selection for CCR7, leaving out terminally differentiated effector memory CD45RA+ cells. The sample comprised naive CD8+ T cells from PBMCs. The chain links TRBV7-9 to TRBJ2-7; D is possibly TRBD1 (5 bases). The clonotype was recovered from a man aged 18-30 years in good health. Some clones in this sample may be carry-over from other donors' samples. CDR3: CASSLFQGEQYF. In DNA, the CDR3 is TGTGCCAGCAGCTTATTTCAGGGAGAGCAGTACTTC.